The 25 T cell receptor beta chains presented below share a single source sample, sequenced in a study of blood T cell repertoires in COVID-19 (dated by TCRdb to 2020 to 2022). Library construction relied on the immunoSEQ multiplex PCR assay. The clones in this table, taken by TCRdb from immuneACCESS, are in-frame only. Not every clone is retained; where verified, under half of the shortfall comes from an unresolved V gene, and the cause of the rest is unknown. Counted in this sample were tens of thousands of clones; roughly 88% of them appeared once. 0.4% to 0.55% of the sample lies in the top ten. Sequenced input: peripheral blood. These receptors all come from a man aged 50-59 years with COVID-19, enrolled during active disease.

The rearrangement links TRBV5-6 to TRBJ1-2; 12 bases map to TRBD1. CDR3 length equals 15 residues. Germline V gene lookup returns CDR1 SGHDT and CDR2 YYEEEE. The V gene end was trimmed by 3 bases and the J gene end by 8 bases; junction bases not matched to a gene: 8. The CDR3 nucleotides are TGTGCCAGCAGCTCCCTTGGGACAGGGGGCCAGGGCTACACCTTC. Translating gives CASSSLGTGGQGYTF.

The chain joins TRBV7-3 to TRBJ2-1, with 15 bases that match TRBD2. Germline CDR1 and CDR2: SGHTA and FQGTGA. The CDR3 length is 18 residues. V shed 1 base, J shed 7 bases, and the junction held 8 bases outside the gene matches. This chain's CDR3 is CASSLRGLAGGRGNEQFF. As DNA, the CDR3 is TGTGCCAGCAGCTTAAGGGGACTAGCGGGAGGCCGGGGGAATGAGCAGTTCTTC.

This clone was recorded a few times. The J gene is TRBJ2-7, the V gene TRBV7-9; D may be TRBD2 (5 bases). The CDR3 is made up of 15 amino acids. Trimming took 4 bases from V and 0 from J, leaving 13 bases between them. Germline CDR1 is SEHNR and CDR2 is FQNEAQ (reference sequence). The CDR3 sequence is CASSSRRESSYEQYF. DNA of the CDR3: TGTGCCAGCAGCTCCCGCCGGGAAAGCTCCTACGAGCAGTACTTC.

As regards this clone: Other nucleotide sequences from this sample produce the same CDR3. This chain uses TRBV19 with TRBJ2-2; 8 bases align to TRBD1. The germline V gene encodes CDR1 LNHDA and CDR2 SQIVND (reference sequence). V shed 6 bases, J shed 5 bases, and the junction held 2 bases outside the gene matches. This CDR3 has 13 amino acids. CDR3 nucleotide sequence: TGTGCCAGTAGCCGACAGGGGACCGGGGAGCTGTTTTTT. Amino acid sequence: CASSRQGTGELFF.

The rearrangement uses TRBV7-8 and TRBJ2-1; D might be TRBD2 (5 bases). This CDR3 spans 14 amino acids. Germline V gene lookup returns CDR1 SGHVS and CDR2 FQNEAQ. Trimming removed 0 bases at V and 8 bases at J, with 11 bases between. CDR3 nucleotides: TGTGCCAGCAGCTTAGCACCATTAGCGCATGAGCAGTTCTTC. Its translation: CASSLAPLAHEQFF.

The chain is built from TRBV28 and TRBJ1-2; 9 bases fit TRBD1. Per the germline V gene, CDR1 is MDHEN and CDR2 is SYDVKM. Trimming removed 8 bases from V and 5 bases from J; junction bases left unmatched: 9. This CDR3 region has 14 residues. The CDR3 protein is CASLVSGTGYGYTF. CDR3 nucleotide sequence: TGTGCCAGCCTAGTTTCGGGGACAGGGTATGGCTACACCTTC.

V gene TRBV18 combines with J gene TRBJ1-1; TRBD1 matches at 7 bases. The CDR3 length is 14 residues. Germline V gene data show CDR1 as KGHSH and CDR2 as LQKENI. The trim removed 3 bases at V and 3 bases at J, leaving 4 bases unmatched. The CDR3 reads CASSPSGGDTEAFF. Here the CDR3 DNA reads TGTGCCAGCTCACCCTCAGGGGGAGACACTGAAGCTTTCTTT.

The chain recombines TRBV6-5 with TRBJ2-3; 7 nucleotides match TRBD2. From germline, CDR1 is MNHEY and CDR2 SVGAGI. This CDR3 contains 12 residues. V lost 5 bases to trimming and J lost 5 bases; unmatched junction nucleotides: 1. DNA of the CDR3: TGTGCCAGCAGTACGGGAGGAGATACGCAGTATTTT. It is translated as CASSTGGDTQYF.

The genes are TRBV5-4 and TRBJ1-1; D gene unclear. The germline CDR1 and CDR2 sequences are SGHNT and YYREEE (reference sequence). This CDR3 has 14 residues. Trimming cost V 4 bases and J 2 bases, with 12 bases left between them. Here the CDR3 DNA reads TGTGCCAGCAGCCCTTACAGCCGTAACACTGAAGCTTTCTTT. This translates into CASSPYSRNTEAFF.

The chain links TRBV7-2 to TRBJ2-1; perhaps TRBD2 as D (6 bases). The length of the CDR3 is 18 residues. V was shortened by 5 bases and J by 2 bases, with 22 bases between the two germline ends. CDR1 and CDR2 from the germline V gene are SGHTA and FQGNSA. The CDR3 protein is CASSNGVVGLVTYNEQFF. In nucleotides, the CDR3 is TGTGCCAGCAGCAACGGGGTAGTGGGACTTGTAACCTACAATGAGCAGTTCTTC.

The CDR3 spells CASSLSYPNTEAFF. The CDR3 DNA reads as TGTGCCAGCTCACTTAGCTACCCCAACACTGAAGCTTTCTTT. V is TRBV18 and J is TRBJ1-1, with D unclear. The CDR3 spans 14 residues. Per the germline V gene, CDR1 is KGHSH and CDR2 is LQKENI. Trimming took off 4 bases at V and 2 bases at J, with 11 bases between the two ends.

The V and J genes are TRBV28 and TRBJ2-1, with D maybe TRBD2 (5 bases). The CDR3 runs 16 residues. Germline values: CDR1 MDHEN, CDR2 SYDVKM. Trimming stripped 6 bases from V and 0 bases from J, with 15 bases between. CDR3 region: CASRGWSGSSYNEQFF. The CDR3 nucleotides are TGTGCCAGCAGGGGTTGGTCGGGAAGCTCCTACAATGAGCAGTTCTTC.

V is TRBV6-2 or TRBV6-3 and J is TRBJ2-1, with 14 nucleotides matching TRBD2. CDR3 length: 16 residues. V was pared by 2 bases and J by 6 bases, with 3 bases of the junction left unmatched. Germline-derived CDR1 and CDR2 are MNHEY and SVGEGT. The CDR3 DNA sequence: TGTGCCAGCAGTTACCCGGGACTAGCGGGAGCCAATGAGCAGTTCTTC. Translation: CASSYPGLAGANEQFF.

The rearrangement joins TRBV5-1 to TRBJ2-5; no reliable D call. CDR3 length: 13 amino acids. V was cut by 0 bases and J by 5 bases, with 8 bases left in between. CDR1 is SGHRS and CDR2 is YFSETQ in the germline V gene. CDR3 region: CASSLAEAETQYF. CDR3 DNA: TGCGCCAGCAGCTTGGCCGAGGCGGAGACCCAGTACTTC. Full variable domain (remainder filled in from reference TRBV5-1 and TRBJ2-5): KAGVTQTPRYLIKTRGQQVTLSCSPISGHRSVSWYQQTPGQGLQFLFEYFSETQRNKGNFPGRFSGRQFSNSRSEMNVSTLELGDSALYLCASSLAEAETQYFGPGTRLLVL.

V usage is TRBV29-1 and J usage is TRBJ1-1, with TRBD1 matching 9 bases. The junction had 2 bases not matched to a gene; V was cut back by 6 bases and J by 9 bases. Germline-derived CDR1 and CDR2 are SQVTM and ANQGSEA. This CDR3 region has 10 residues. CDR3 nucleotides: TGCAGCGTGGGACAGGGACAAGCTTTCTTT. Protein: CSVGQGQAFF.

V gene TRBV2 combines with J gene TRBJ1-3, with a weak D call TRBD1 (6 bases). Per the germline V gene, CDR1 is SNHLY and CDR2 is FYNNEI. CDR3 length: 15 amino acids. The germline V and J ends were trimmed by 3 bases and 4 bases, with 13 bases remaining between them. The CDR3 nucleotides are TGTGCCAGCAGTGAGCAGGGGCTGGTGGGAAACACCATATATTTT. Translating it yields CASSEQGLVGNTIYF.

This chain links TRBV5-1 with TRBJ2-7, with TRBD1 identical over 8 bases. CDR3 length equals 14 residues. V lost 1 base and J lost 2; bases outside the gene matches: 2. Germline V CDR1 and CDR2: SGHRS, YFSETQ. This CDR3 is CASSLTGQAYEQYF. CDR3 sequence (DNA): TGCGCCAGCAGCTTGACGGGACAGGCCTACGAGCAGTACTTC.

This sequence joins TRBV7-9 and TRBJ2-4, with 10 bases identical to TRBD1. CDR1 and CDR2 from the germline V gene are SEHNR and FQNEAQ (reference sequence). V shed 5 bases and J 0 bases; nucleotides not matched to a gene: 4. The CDR3 sequence is 16 residues long. This CDR3 reads CASSTGTGVAKNIQYF. CDR3 DNA: TGTGCCAGCAGCACGGGGACAGGGGTAGCCAAAAACATTCAGTACTTC.

The gene calls are TRBV18 and TRBJ2-3; 9 bases map to TRBD1. There are 14 residues in the CDR3. V was clipped by 5 bases and J by 3 bases; unmatched bases: 3. Germline assignment: CDR1 KGHSH and CDR2 LQKENI. The CDR3 reads CASSMDRGTDTQYF. Here the CDR3 DNA reads TGTGCCAGCTCAATGGACAGGGGAACAGATACGCAGTATTTT.

This CDR3 reads CASSHRGRGHYGYTF. The DNA of the CDR3 is TGCGCCAGCAGCCATAGGGGCAGGGGTCACTATGGCTACACCTTC. The rearrangement uses TRBV4-1 and TRBJ1-2, with TRBD1 as a possible D gene (6 bases). Trimming removed 3 bases at V and 3 bases at J, with 14 bases between. The V gene's germline CDR1 is MGHRA and CDR2 YSYEKL. This CDR3 comprises 15 residues.

Only one count was recorded for this clone. The rearrangement joins TRBV9 to TRBJ2-5; 10 nucleotides match TRBD2. The V and J ends lost 4 bases and 5 bases, in that order; junction bases with no gene match: 2. Germline V gene lookup returns CDR1 SGDLS and CDR2 YYNGEE. The CDR3 has 13 amino acids. CDR3: CASSPGLAETQYF. In DNA, the CDR3 is TGTGCCAGCAGCCCGGGACTAGCGGAGACCCAGTACTTC.

This chain uses TRBV5-4 with TRBJ2-1; a possible D gene is TRBD2 (6 bases). The germline V gene encodes CDR1 SGHNT and CDR2 YYREEE (reference sequence). With 7 bases removed from V and 4 bases from J, the gap between germline ends came to 30 bases. This CDR3 is 19 amino acids long. The CDR3 region is CASEGWSRGSREPYNEQFF. CDR3 DNA sequence: TGTGCCAGCGAGGGCTGGAGTAGGGGTTCACGGGAGCCATACAATGAGCAGTTCTTC.

This clone was observed once. J is TRBJ1-6 and V is TRBV5-4; the match to TRBD1 covers 7 bases. Per germline, CDR1 SGHNT and CDR2 YYREEE (reference sequence). The CDR3 sequence is 17 residues long. The ends lost 3 bases at V and 0 bases at J; junction bases unmatched: 6. The CDR3 spells CASSSGAGGSYNSPLHF. CDR3 nucleotides: TGTGCCAGCAGCTCGGGGGCAGGGGGCTCCTATAATTCACCCCTCCACTTT. Full variable domain (remainder filled in from reference TRBV5-4 and TRBJ1-6): ETGVTQSPTHLIKTRGQQVTLRCSSQSGHNTVSWYQQALGQGPQFIFQYYREEENGRGNFPPRFSGLQFPNYSSELNVNALELDDSALYLCASSSGAGGSYNSPLHFGNGTRLTVT.

The V gene is TRBV28, the J gene TRBJ2-1, with 10 bases lining up with TRBD2. This CDR3 region has 16 residues. Germline assignment: CDR1 MDHEN and CDR2 SYDVKM. The junction had 12 bases not matched to a gene; V was cut back by 6 bases and J by 7 bases. CDR3 amino acids: CASRTRSGRARNEQFF. The CDR3, as DNA: TGTGCCAGCAGGACACGAAGCGGGAGGGCCAGGAATGAGCAGTTCTTC.

In this sample, this clone turned up a few times. DNA of the CDR3: TGTGCCAGCAGCTTAGTGGCAGGAACGAACACCGGGGAGCTGTTTTTT. Protein product: CASSLVAGTNTGELFF. The chain joins TRBV7-9 to TRBJ2-2; D remains ambiguous. This CDR3 is built from 16 residues. V was trimmed by 1 base and J by 0 bases, leaving 9 bases between them. Germline CDR1 is SEHNR and CDR2 is FQNEAQ (reference sequence).